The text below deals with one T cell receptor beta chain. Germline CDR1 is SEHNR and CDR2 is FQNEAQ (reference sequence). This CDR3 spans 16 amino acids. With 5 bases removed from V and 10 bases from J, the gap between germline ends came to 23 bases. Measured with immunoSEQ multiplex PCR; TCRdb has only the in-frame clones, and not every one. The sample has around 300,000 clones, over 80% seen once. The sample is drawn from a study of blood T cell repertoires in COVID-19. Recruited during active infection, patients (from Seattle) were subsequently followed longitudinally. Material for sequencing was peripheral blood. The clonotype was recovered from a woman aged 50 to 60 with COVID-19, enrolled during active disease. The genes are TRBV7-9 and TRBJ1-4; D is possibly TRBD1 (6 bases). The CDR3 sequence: CASSPSPTGSVGKLFF. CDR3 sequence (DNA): TGTGCCAGCAGCCCTAGCCCGACAGGTTCGGTGGGAAAACTGTTTTTT. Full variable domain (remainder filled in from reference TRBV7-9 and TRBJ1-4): DTGVSQNPRHKITKRGQNVTFRCDPISEHNRLYWYRQTLGQGPEFLTYFQNEAQLEKSRLLSDRFSAERPKGSFSTLEIQRTEQGDSAMYLCASSPSPTGSVGKLFFGSGTQLSVL.